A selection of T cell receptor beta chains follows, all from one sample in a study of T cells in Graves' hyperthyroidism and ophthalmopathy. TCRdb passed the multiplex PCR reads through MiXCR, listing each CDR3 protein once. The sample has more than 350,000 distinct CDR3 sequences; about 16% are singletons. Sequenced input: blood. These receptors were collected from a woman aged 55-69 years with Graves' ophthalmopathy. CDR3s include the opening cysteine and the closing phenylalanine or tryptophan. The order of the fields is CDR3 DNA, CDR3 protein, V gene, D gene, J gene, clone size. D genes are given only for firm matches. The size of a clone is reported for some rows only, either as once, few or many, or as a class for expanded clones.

DNA: TGTGCCACCGCCCCCCGCACAGATACGCAGTATTTT
CDR3: CATAPRTDTQYF
V: TRBV10-3
D: .
J: TRBJ2-3
size: few

DNA: TGTGCCAGCAGTTTTGGCTACCCCCACAATCAGCCCCAGCATTTT
CDR3: CASSFGYPHNQPQHF
V: TRBV28
D: .
J: TRBJ1-5
size: many

DNA: TGCGCCAGCAGCTTGGACGGGAGGGTAGTTGAAAAACTGTTTTTT
CDR3: CASSLDGRVVEKLFF
V: TRBV5-1
D: .
J: TRBJ1-4
size: many

DNA: TGTGCCAGCAGCCATCCGGGGGAAGGACTAGCAACAGATACGCAGTATTTT
CDR3: CASSHPGEGLATDTQYF
V: TRBV7-9
D: TRBD2
J: TRBJ2-3
size: many

DNA: TGTGCCAGCAGCCCTCAGACGAGCAGGGAAAAACTGTTTTTT
CDR3: CASSPQTSREKLFF
V: TRBV5-5
D: .
J: TRBJ1-4
size: many

DNA: TGTGCCAGCGGACTAGCGGGAGGGAGAGATACGCAGTATTTT
CDR3: CASGLAGGRDTQYF
V: TRBV2
D: TRBD2
J: TRBJ2-3
size: many

DNA: TGTGCCAGCAGTTGGACTAGCGGGAGTCCTGGCGGTGAGCAGTTCTTC
CDR3: CASSWTSGSPGGEQFF
V: TRBV14
D: TRBD2
J: TRBJ2-1
size: .

DNA: TGTGCCATCAGTGAGTCGAGTGGCAGTAGGAGTCAGCCCCAGCATTTT
CDR3: CAISESSGSRSQPQHF
V: TRBV10-3
D: .
J: TRBJ1-5
size: few

DNA: TGTGCCAGCAGCCAAGTCTTAGGGAACACTGAAGCTTTCTTT
CDR3: CASSQVLGNTEAFF
V: TRBV3-1
D: .
J: TRBJ1-1
size: many

DNA: TGTGCCAGCACCTGGGACGCCCGTTATGGCTACACCTTC
CDR3: CASTWDARYGYTF
V: TRBV6-1
D: .
J: TRBJ1-2
size: few

DNA: TGCAGTGCTAAGGGTAATACGCAGTATTTT
CDR3: CSAKGNTQYF
V: TRBV20-1
D: .
J: TRBJ2-3
size: .

DNA: TGTGCCAGCAGCCAAGCTGGAGCGGGAGTAAACGAGCAGTACTTC
CDR3: CASSQAGAGVNEQYF
V: TRBV5-4
D: TRBD2
J: TRBJ2-7
size: few

DNA: TGTGCCAGCGCGGGACTAGCGGGAGGGCGAGATACGCAGTATTTT
CDR3: CASAGLAGGRDTQYF
V: TRBV28
D: TRBD2
J: TRBJ2-3
size: few